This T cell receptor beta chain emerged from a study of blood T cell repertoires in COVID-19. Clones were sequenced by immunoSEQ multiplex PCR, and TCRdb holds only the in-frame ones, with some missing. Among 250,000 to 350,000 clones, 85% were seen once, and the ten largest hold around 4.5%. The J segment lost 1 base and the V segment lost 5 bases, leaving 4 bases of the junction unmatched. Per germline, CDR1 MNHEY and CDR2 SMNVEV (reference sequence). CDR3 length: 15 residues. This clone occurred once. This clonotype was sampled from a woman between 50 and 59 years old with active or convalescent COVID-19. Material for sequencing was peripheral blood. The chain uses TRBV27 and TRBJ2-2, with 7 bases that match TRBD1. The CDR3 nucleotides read TGTGCCAGCAGTCCGTGGACAGGGAACACCGGGGAGCTGTTTTTT. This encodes CASSPWTGNTGELFF.